These 20 T cell receptor beta chains originate from one sample sequenced in a study of breast tumors, draining lymph nodes, adjacent tissues. TCRdb re-analysed the multiplex PCR reads in MiXCR, keeping a single row per CDR3 protein. The sample holds 75,000 to 100,000 distinct CDR3 sequences, approximately 19% seen once. The lymph nodes were axillary draining lymph nodes from breast cancer patients. The specimen sequenced was axillary lymph node tissue. These receptors came from a female donor with breast cancer. Some clones in this sample may be carry-over from other donors' samples.

This clonotype was counted ten times or more. DNA of the CDR3: TGTGCCAGCAGTTACATGAGGGGGACAGATACGCAGTATTTT. Its protein is CASSYMRGTDTQYF. The rearrangement joins TRBV6-6 to TRBJ2-3; maybe TRBD1 (6 bases). V shed 2 bases and J shed 3 bases, with 9 bases lying between them. The CDR3 is 14 residues long. The germline V gene has CDR1 MNHNY and CDR2 SVGAGI (reference sequence).

The sample holds many counts of this clonotype. The genes are TRBV7-3 and TRBJ1-4; 10 positions match TRBD1. V was pared by 5 bases and J by 6 bases, with 6 bases of the junction left unmatched. CDR3 length: 15 amino acids. The V gene's germline CDR1 is SGHTA and CDR2 FQGTGA. The CDR3 sequence: CASSKTGGGHEKLFF. The DNA for the CDR3 is TGTGCCAGCAGCAAGACAGGGGGCGGGCATGAAAAACTGTTTTTT.

In its sample, this clonotype was seen many times. The rearrangement uses TRBV7-9 and TRBJ2-3, with a weak D call TRBD2 (6 bases). Germline V CDR1 and CDR2: SEHNR, FQNEAQ (reference sequence). The CDR3 covers 12 residues. V lost 5 bases and J lost 14, with 17 bases in between. In DNA, the CDR3 is TGTGCCAGCAGCATCGCGGGACCGCGGACGTATTTT. Translating it yields CASSIAGPRTYF. Full variable domain (remainder filled in from reference TRBV7-9 and TRBJ2-3): DTGVSQNPRHKITKRGQNVTFRCDPISEHNRLYWYRQTLGQGPEFLTYFQNEAQLEKSRLLSDRFSAERPKGSFSTLEIQRTEQGDSAMYLCASSIAGPRTYFGPGTRLTVL.

This clonotype has ten or more counts. This sequence joins TRBV7-9 and TRBJ2-5; 11 bases match TRBD2. The length of the CDR3 is 17 residues. Trimming at V came to 5 bases and at J to 4 bases, leaving 12 bases not matched to a gene. The germline gives CDR1 SEHNR, CDR2 FQNEAQ (reference sequence). CDR3 bases: TGTGCCAGCAGCCCGCGACTAGCGGGACTGGGGGGAGAGACCCAGTACTTC. Translated: CASSPRLAGLGGETQYF.

This clonotype was counted many times. The rearrangement joins TRBV2 to TRBJ2-7, with 9 bases identical to TRBD2. The CDR3 totals 15 residues. Germline V CDR1 and CDR2: SNHLY, FYNNEI. Germline trimming cut 7 bases from V and 6 bases from J; bases unmatched to any gene: 13. For the CDR3, the DNA is TGTGCCAGCAAGCTACTAGCGGGCAGGGAGGGCGAGCAGTACTTC. It is translated as CASKLLAGREGEQYF.

This clonotype came up many times. V is TRBV13 and J is TRBJ2-3, with a weak D call TRBD2 (6 bases). V was clipped by 0 bases and J by 6 bases, with 7 bases between them. CDR1 and CDR2 (germline): PRHDT, FYEKMQ (reference sequence). CDR3 size: 13 residues. CDR3 DNA: TGTGCCAGCAGCTTAGGCCTAGCGGATACGCAGTATTTT. Translating it yields CASSLGLADTQYF.

This clonotype was counted at least ten times. The chain couples TRBV28 to TRBJ2-7, with 12 bases identical to TRBD2. The CDR3 has 12 residues. CDR1 and CDR2 from the germline V gene are MDHEN and SYDVKM. V shed 6 bases, J shed 9 bases, and the junction held 3 bases outside the gene matches. CDR3 sequence reads: CASSASGGGQYF. For the CDR3, the DNA is TGTGCCAGCAGCGCTAGCGGGGGGGGGCAGTACTTC.

This clonotype was recorded at least ten times. The genes are TRBV24-1 and TRBJ2-5; 7 bases align to TRBD1. From germline, CDR1 is KGHDR and CDR2 SFDVKD. The CDR3 is made up of 12 amino acids. Trimming cost V 9 bases and J 2 bases; bases outside gene matches: 2. CDR3 in DNA: TGTGCCACCGGGACAGAGCAAGAGACCCAGTACTTC. As protein: CATGTEQETQYF.

This clonotype is labeled as medium-sized. This chain links TRBV12-3 or TRBV12-4 with TRBJ2-7; 14 nucleotides match TRBD2. The CDR3 has 15 amino acids. J was trimmed by 5 bases and V by 4 bases; bases with no gene match: 4. The CDR3 region has the DNA TGTGCCAGCAGTTCGACTAGCGGGAGGGTTAACGAGCAGTACTTC. Amino acids: CASSSTSGRVNEQYF.

A word on this clonotype: Possible read error: a much larger clone is one base away. The J gene is TRBJ1-4, the V gene TRBV7-2; 7 positions match TRBD1. The CDR3 has 16 amino acids. CDR1 is SGHTA and CDR2 is FQGNSA in the germline V gene. V dropped 5 bases and J dropped 7; count of bases not matched to a gene: 13. CDR3 in amino acids: CASSPHGQAGCEKLFF. As DNA, the CDR3 is TGTGCCAGCAGCCCTCACGGACAGGCCGGGTGTGAAAAACTGTTTTTT.

This clonotype was counted many times. The chain carries TRBV28 and TRBJ1-6; 7 bases align to TRBD1. V trimming: 4 bases; J trimming: 10 bases; junction bases outside the gene matches: 4. The germline V gene encodes CDR1 MDHEN and CDR2 SYDVKM. The CDR3 consists of 13 residues. The CDR3 coding sequence is TGTGCCAGCAGTTGGGACAGCGTCTCACCCCTCCACTTT. Protein: CASSWDSVSPLHF.

The gene calls are TRBV27 and TRBJ2-2, with a weak D call TRBD2 (6 bases). Per germline, CDR1 MNHEY and CDR2 SMNVEV (reference sequence). The CDR3 is 16 residues long. Trimming cost V 2 bases and J 5 bases, with 15 bases left between them. The CDR3 reads CASSLISLASTGELFF. The CDR3 region has the DNA TGTGCCAGCAGTTTAATTAGCCTAGCGTCGACCGGGGAGCTGTTTTTT.

This clonotype occurred many times. The chain links TRBV19 to TRBJ1-2, with D hard to call. Trimming removed 6 bases at V and 1 base at J, with 15 bases between. Germline V gene sequence: CDR1 LNHDA, CDR2 SQIVND (reference sequence). CDR3 length equals 15 residues. The CDR3 DNA reads as TGTGCCAGTAGCCCCCTTGGGCGGATTAACTATGGCTACACCTTC. It encodes CASSPLGRINYGYTF.

This clonotype showed up many times. This chain links TRBV19 with TRBJ2-5; D is undetermined. Germline-derived CDR1 and CDR2 are LNHDA and SQIVND (reference sequence). Trimming took off 6 bases at V and 1 base at J, with 6 bases between the two ends. The CDR3 totals 12 residues. The CDR3 DNA sequence: TGTGCCAGTAGGTGGACCCAAGAGACCCAGTACTTC. This translates into CASRWTQETQYF.

This clonotype was counted many times. A read error may produce the germline difference seen at one junction end. V gene TRBV5-8 combines with J gene TRBJ1-3, with D unresolved. Germline V gene sequence: CDR1 SGHTS, CDR2 YDEGEE. The CDR3 is 14 amino acids. For the CDR3, the DNA is TGTGCCAGCAGCCTGTTGAGTCGACCGGGTCCTCCCGGTTTT. Its protein product is CASSLLSRPGPPGF.

The sample holds many counts of this clonotype. The V call is TRBV7-8, the J call TRBJ2-1; 12 bases agree with TRBD2. Unmatched junction bases numbered 11, after V lost 5 bases and J lost 9 bases. Looked up from germline, CDR1 is SGHVS and CDR2 is FQNEAQ. The CDR3 runs 16 residues. CDR3 coding DNA: TGTGCCAGCAGCCTAATCGCTAGCGGGAGGGTCGGTGAGCAGTTCTTC. Its protein is CASSLIASGRVGEQFF.

Concerning this clonotype: A read error may be the cause here, since a much bigger clone is one base away. V usage is TRBV7-9 and J usage is TRBJ1-2; D remains unclear. Germline loops: CDR1 SEHNR, CDR2 FQNEAQ (reference sequence). CDR3 length: 9 amino acids. The CDR3 loop reads CASRFRYAF. DNA for the CDR3: TGTGCCAGCAGATTCAGGTACGCCTTC.

A few counts support this clonotype. The V gene is TRBV28, the J gene TRBJ2-5; 12 bases are a match to TRBD2. Germline CDR1 reads MDHEN; CDR2 reads SYDVKM. The CDR3 is 17 amino acids. After removal of 5 bases from V and 4 bases from J, the junction contained 11 bases not matched to a gene. The CDR3, as DNA: TGTGCCAGCAGTGGCGCGATAGGACTAGCGGGAATAGAGACCCAGTACTTC. It encodes CASSGAIGLAGIETQYF.

Notes on this clonotype: A much larger clone lies one base from this, so it may be a read error. Because it lacks the conserved phenylalanine or tryptophan at the end, this CDR3 is likely a read error. The V call is TRBV6-2 or TRBV6-3, the J call TRBJ2-5; 11 bases align to TRBD2. In germline, CDR1 is MNHEY, CDR2 SVGEGT. The V and J ends lost 5 bases and 1 base, in that order; junction bases with no gene match: 6. This CDR3 is built from 16 residues. In nucleotides, the CDR3 is TGTGCCAGCAGTGGGACTAGCGGTCAACCCCAAGAGACCCAGTACCTC. It is translated as CASSGTSGQPQETQYL.

Many counts were recorded for this clonotype. V usage is TRBV12-3 or TRBV12-4 and J usage is TRBJ2-3; 12 bases line up with TRBD2. The CDR3 is made up of 16 amino acids. The ends lost 6 bases at V and 3 bases at J; junction bases unmatched: 7. The CDR3 DNA follows: TGTGCCAGCAGAGATAGCGGACTAGCGGGAACAGATACGCAGTATTTT. Translating it yields CASRDSGLAGTDTQYF.